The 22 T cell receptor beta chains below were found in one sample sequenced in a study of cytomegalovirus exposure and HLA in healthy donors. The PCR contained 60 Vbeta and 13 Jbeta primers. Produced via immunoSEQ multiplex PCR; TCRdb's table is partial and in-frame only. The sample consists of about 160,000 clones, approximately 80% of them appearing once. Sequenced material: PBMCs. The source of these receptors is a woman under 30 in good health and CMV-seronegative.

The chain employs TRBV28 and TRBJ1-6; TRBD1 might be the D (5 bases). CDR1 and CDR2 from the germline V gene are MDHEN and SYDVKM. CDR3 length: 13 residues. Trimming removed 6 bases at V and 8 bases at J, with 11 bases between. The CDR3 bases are TGTGCCAGCAGCCCACTCAGGGATTCACCCCTCCACTTT. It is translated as CASSPLRDSPLHF.

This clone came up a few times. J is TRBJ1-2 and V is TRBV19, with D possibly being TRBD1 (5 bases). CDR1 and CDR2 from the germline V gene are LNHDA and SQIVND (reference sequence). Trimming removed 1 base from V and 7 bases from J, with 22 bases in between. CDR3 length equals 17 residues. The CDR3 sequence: CASSIVLGGKDDGGYTF. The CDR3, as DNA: TGTGCCAGTAGTATAGTCCTGGGGGGAAAAGACGATGGTGGCTACACCTTC.

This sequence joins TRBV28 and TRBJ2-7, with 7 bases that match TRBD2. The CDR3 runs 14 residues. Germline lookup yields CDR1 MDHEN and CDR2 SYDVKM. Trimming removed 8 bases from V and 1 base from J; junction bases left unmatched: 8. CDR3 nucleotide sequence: TGTGCCAGCCAATGGCAGGGAGGGTCCTACGAGCAGTACTTC. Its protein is CASQWQGGSYEQYF.

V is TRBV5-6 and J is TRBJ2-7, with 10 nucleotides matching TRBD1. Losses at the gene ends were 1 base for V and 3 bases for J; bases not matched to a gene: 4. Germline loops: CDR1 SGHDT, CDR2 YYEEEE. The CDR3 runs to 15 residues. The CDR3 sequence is CASSLWDRGFYEQYF. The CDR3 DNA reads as TGTGCCAGCAGCTTGTGGGACAGGGGATTCTACGAGCAGTACTTC.

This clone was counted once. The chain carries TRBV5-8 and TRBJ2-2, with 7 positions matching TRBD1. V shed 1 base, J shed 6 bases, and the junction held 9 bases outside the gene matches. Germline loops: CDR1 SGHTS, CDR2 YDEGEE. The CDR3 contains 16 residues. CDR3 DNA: TGTGCCAGCAGCTTGAGGCCAGGACAGGAAGCCGGGGAGCTGTTTTTT. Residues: CASSLRPGQEAGELFF.

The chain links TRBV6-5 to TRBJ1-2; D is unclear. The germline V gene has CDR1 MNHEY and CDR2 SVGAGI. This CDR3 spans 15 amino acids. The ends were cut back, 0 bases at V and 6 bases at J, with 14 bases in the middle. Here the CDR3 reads CASSYSNTAGHGYTF. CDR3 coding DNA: TGTGCCAGCAGTTACTCGAACACGGCTGGGCATGGCTACACCTTC.

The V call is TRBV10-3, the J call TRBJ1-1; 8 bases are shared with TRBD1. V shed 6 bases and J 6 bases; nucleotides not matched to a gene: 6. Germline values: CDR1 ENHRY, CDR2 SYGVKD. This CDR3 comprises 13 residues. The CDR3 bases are TGTGCCATCAGGGACAGGGATAAGGCTGAAGCTTTCTTT. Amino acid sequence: CAIRDRDKAEAFF.

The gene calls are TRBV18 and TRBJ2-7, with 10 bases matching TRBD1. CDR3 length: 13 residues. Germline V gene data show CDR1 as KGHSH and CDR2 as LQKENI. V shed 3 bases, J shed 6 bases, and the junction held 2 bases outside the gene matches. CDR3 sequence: CASSPGTGVEQYF. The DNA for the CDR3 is TGTGCCAGCTCACCCGGGACAGGGGTCGAGCAGTACTTC.

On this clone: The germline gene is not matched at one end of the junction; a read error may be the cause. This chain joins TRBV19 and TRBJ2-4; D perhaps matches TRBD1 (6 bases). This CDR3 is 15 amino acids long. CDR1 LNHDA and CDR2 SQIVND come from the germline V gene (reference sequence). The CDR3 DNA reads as TGTGCCAGTAGTATGAGGGGACAAGCCAAAAACAGTCAGTACTTC. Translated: CASSMRGQAKNSQYF.

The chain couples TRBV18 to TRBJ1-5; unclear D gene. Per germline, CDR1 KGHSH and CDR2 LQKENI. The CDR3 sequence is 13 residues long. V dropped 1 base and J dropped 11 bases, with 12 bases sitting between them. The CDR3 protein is CASSPREGVAQHF. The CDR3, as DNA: TGTGCCAGCTCACCACGGGAGGGCGTGGCCCAGCATTTT.

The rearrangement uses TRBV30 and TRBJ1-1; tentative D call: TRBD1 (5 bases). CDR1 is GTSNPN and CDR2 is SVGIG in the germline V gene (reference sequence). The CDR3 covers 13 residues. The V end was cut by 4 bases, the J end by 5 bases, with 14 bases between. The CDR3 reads CAWKQQGRTEAFF. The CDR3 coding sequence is TGTGCCTGGAAACAGCAGGGTCGGACTGAAGCTTTCTTT.

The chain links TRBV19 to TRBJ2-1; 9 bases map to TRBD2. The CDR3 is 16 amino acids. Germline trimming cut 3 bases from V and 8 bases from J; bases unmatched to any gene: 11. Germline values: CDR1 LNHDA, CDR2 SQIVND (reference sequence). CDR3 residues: CASSMEGLAGTDEQFF. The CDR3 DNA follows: TGTGCCAGTAGTATGGAGGGGCTAGCGGGGACGGATGAGCAGTTCTTC.

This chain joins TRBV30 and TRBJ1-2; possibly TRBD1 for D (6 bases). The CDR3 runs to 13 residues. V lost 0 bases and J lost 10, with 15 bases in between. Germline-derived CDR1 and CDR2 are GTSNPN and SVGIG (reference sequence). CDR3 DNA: TGTGCCTGGAGTGTACACAGGGTGGGTGACTACACCTTC. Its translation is CAWSVHRVGDYTF.

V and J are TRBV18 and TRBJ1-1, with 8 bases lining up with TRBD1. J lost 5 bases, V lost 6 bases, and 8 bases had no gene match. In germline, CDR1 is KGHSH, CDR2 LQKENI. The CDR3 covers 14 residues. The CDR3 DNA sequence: TGTGCCAGCTCCCAGGACAGGGAGTGGACTGAAGCTTTCTTT. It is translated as CASSQDREWTEAFF. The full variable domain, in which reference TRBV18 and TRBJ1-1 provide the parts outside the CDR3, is NAGVMQNPRHLVRRRGQEARLRCSPMKGHSHVYWYRQLPEEGLKFMVYLQKENIIDESGMPKERFSAEFPKEGPSILRIQQVVRGDSAAYFCASSQDREWTEAFFGQGTRLTVV.

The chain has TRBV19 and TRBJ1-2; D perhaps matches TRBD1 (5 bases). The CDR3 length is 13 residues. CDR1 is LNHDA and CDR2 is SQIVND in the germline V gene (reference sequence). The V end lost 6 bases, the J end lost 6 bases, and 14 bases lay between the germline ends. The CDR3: CASSPSGRHGYTF. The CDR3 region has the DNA TGTGCCAGTAGCCCTTCAGGGAGGCATGGCTACACCTTC.

Written as DNA, the CDR3 is TGTGCCAGCAGCGTACTCCTGGGGGGGGGCACAGATACGCAGTATTTT. Residues: CASSVLLGGGTDTQYF. The gene calls are TRBV9 and TRBJ2-3; TRBD2 matches 7 bases. Trimming removed 1 base from V and 1 base from J; junction bases left unmatched: 6. The CDR3 runs to 16 residues. The germline V gene has CDR1 SGDLS and CDR2 YYNGEE. The whole variable domain, remainder taken from reference TRBV9 and TRBJ2-3, is DSGVTQTPKHLITATGQRVTLRCSPRSGDLSVYWYQQSLDQGLQFLIQYYNGEERAKGNILERFSAQQFPDLHSELNLSSLELGDSALYFCASSVLLGGGTDTQYFGPGTRLTVL.

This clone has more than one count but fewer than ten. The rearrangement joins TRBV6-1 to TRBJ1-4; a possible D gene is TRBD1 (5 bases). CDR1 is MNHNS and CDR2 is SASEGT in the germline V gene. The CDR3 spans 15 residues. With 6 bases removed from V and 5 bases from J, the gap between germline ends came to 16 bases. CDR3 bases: TGTGCCAGCAGCGTCGTGGGGGGTTCGAATGAAAAACTGTTTTTT. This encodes CASSVVGGSNEKLFF.

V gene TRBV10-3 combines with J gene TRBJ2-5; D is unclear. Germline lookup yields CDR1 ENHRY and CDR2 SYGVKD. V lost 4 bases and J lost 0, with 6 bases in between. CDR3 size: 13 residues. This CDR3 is CAISVAHQETQYF. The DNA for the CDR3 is TGTGCCATCAGTGTGGCTCACCAAGAGACCCAGTACTTC.

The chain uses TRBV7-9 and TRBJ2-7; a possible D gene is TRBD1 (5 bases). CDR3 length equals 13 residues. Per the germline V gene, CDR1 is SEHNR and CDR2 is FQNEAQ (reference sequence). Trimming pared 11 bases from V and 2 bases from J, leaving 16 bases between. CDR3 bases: TGTGCCCCCGGCCCCAGGGTACCCTACGAGCAGTACTTC. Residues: CAPGPRVPYEQYF.

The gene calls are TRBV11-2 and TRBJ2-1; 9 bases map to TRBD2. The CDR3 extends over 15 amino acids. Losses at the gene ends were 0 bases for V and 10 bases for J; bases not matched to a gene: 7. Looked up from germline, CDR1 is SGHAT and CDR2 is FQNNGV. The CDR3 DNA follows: TGTGCCAGCAGCTTAGATATAAGCGGGGGGCCCGAGCAGTTCTTC. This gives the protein CASSLDISGGPEQFF. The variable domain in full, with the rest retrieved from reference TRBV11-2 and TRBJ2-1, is EAGVAQSPRYKIIEKRQSVAFWCNPISGHATLYWYQQILGQGPKLLIQFQNNGVVDDSQLPKDRFSAERLKGVDSTLKIQPAKLEDSAVYLCASSLDISGGPEQFFGPGTRLTVL.

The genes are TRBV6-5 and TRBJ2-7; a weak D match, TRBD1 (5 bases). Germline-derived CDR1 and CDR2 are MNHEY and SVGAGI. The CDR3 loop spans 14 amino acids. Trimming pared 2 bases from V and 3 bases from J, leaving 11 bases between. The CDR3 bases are TGTGCCAGCAGTTACATCGGCAGGGACTACGAGCAGTACTTC. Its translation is CASSYIGRDYEQYF.

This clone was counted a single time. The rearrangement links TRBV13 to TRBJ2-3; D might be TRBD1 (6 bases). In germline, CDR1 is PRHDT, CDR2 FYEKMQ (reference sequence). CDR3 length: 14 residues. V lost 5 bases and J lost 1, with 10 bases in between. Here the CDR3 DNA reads TGTGCCAGCAGCCATGGACAGCGCACAGATACGCAGTATTTT. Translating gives CASSHGQRTDTQYF.